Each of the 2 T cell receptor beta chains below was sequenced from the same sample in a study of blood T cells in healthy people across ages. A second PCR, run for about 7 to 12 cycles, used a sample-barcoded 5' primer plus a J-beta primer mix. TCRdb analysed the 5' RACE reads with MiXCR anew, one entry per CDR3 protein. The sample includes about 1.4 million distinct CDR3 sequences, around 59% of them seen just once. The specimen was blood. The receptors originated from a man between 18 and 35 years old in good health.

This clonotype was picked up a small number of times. The CDR3 nucleotides are TGCGCCAGCAGCCATTACAGGGGAATGAACACTGAAGCTTTCTTT. This gives the protein CASSHYRGMNTEAFF. This rearrangement joins TRBV4-1 to TRBJ1-1, with 7 nucleotides matching TRBD1. Germline assignment: CDR1 MGHRA and CDR2 YSYEKL. J was trimmed by 0 bases and V by 3 bases; bases with no gene match: 4. This CDR3 has 15 residues.

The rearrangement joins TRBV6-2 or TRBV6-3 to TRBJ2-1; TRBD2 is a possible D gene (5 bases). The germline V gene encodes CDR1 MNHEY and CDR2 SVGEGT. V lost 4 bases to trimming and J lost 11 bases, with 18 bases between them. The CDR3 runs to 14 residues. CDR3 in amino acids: CASSLKGMEEKQFF. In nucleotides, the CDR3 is TGTGCCAGCAGTTTAAAAGGTATGGAGGAAAAGCAGTTCTTC.